This entry lists 20 T cell receptor beta chains sequenced from one sample in a study of T-cell reconstitution after alpha-beta-depleted transplantation in children. The TCRbeta library incorporated unique molecular identifiers. MiXCR was run by TCRdb on the PCR reads, yielding one entry per CDR3 protein. The sample carries about 830,000 distinct CDR3 sequences, approximately 15% recorded once. The sequences come from PBMCs, mostly from graft donor cells, collected 360 days after TCRalphabeta/CD19-depleted stem cell transplant. The receptors were sampled from a male patient aged 10 to 17 who had a stem cell transplant for acute lymphoblastic leukemia, so the T cells may come from the graft donor.

The sample holds a few counts of this clonotype. The chain joins TRBV10-3 to TRBJ2-1; TRBD2 agrees at 7 bases. Trimming took 4 bases from V and 0 from J; bases not matched to a gene: 3. CDR3 length: 15 amino acids. Germline CDR1 is ENHRY and CDR2 is SYGVKD. CDR3 nucleotide sequence: TGTGCCATCAGTGTGGGGGGGAGCTCCTACAATGAGCAGTTCTTC. Residues: CAISVGGSSYNEQFF.

This chain joins TRBV7-9 and TRBJ2-2, with a tentative D call TRBD1 (5 bases). This CDR3 has 16 residues. Trimming pared 1 base from V and 2 bases from J, leaving 11 bases between. Germline lookup yields CDR1 SEHNR and CDR2 FQNEAQ (reference sequence). The CDR3 spells CASSLVLQVNTGELFF. CDR3 nucleotides: TGTGCCAGCAGCTTAGTACTACAGGTTAACACCGGGGAGCTGTTTTTT.

The genes are TRBV4-1 and TRBJ2-7; possibly TRBD2 for D (6 bases). The germline gives CDR1 MGHRA, CDR2 YSYEKL. V gave up 0 bases and J gave up 2 bases, with 17 bases separating them. This CDR3 region has 17 residues. CDR3 sequence (DNA): TGCGCCAGCAGCCAAGATCCAACCCGGGACTGGACCTACGAGCAGTACTTC. Amino acid sequence: CASSQDPTRDWTYEQYF.

This clonotype was counted many times. The genes are TRBV20-1 and TRBJ2-7; 7 bases are a match to TRBD2. The CDR3 contains 16 residues. The junction had 21 bases not matched to a gene; V was cut back by 6 bases and J by 7 bases. Germline V gives CDR1 DFQATT, CDR2 SNEGSKA (reference sequence). The DNA for the CDR3 is TGCAGTGCAGCTACCCAGAAGGGACTAACCCCCGGGGAGCAGTACTTC. As protein: CSAATQKGLTPGEQYF.

V and J are TRBV3-1 and TRBJ2-1, with 12 bases matching TRBD1. V was clipped by 8 bases and J by 10 bases; unmatched bases: 12. The CDR3 spans 15 residues. Germline V gives CDR1 LGHDT, CDR2 YNNKEL (reference sequence). The CDR3 protein is CASCLGGTGGLEQFF. In DNA form, the CDR3 reads TGTGCCAGCTGCCTTGGGGGGACAGGGGGCCTAGAGCAGTTCTTC.

This clonotype was recorded a few times. CDR3 sequence (DNA): TGTGCCAGCAGCCGCACCTCGACAGGGTCCTACGAGCAGTACTTC. As protein: CASSRTSTGSYEQYF. The chain carries TRBV3-1 and TRBJ2-7; the match to TRBD1 covers 7 bases. The V gene's germline CDR1 is LGHDT and CDR2 YNNKEL (reference sequence). The CDR3 consists of 15 residues. V lost 4 bases and J lost 1; bases outside the gene matches: 7.

This clonotype was recorded a few times. This chain connects TRBV30 to TRBJ2-7; D possibly corresponds to TRBD2 (6 bases). Germline lookup yields CDR1 GTSNPN and CDR2 SVGIG (reference sequence). V was cut by 4 bases and J by 0 bases, with 16 bases left in between. The CDR3 covers 15 residues. The CDR3 loop is CAWKAQRVPSYEQYF. CDR3 coding DNA: TGTGCCTGGAAAGCTCAGCGGGTCCCCTCCTACGAGCAGTACTTC.

The rearrangement joins TRBV29-1 to TRBJ1-3; 7 positions match TRBD1. Trimming removed 5 bases from V and 0 bases from J; junction bases left unmatched: 1. There are 13 residues in the CDR3. Germline CDR1 is SQVTM and CDR2 is ANQGSEA. The CDR3 is CSVRDSSGNTIYF. The CDR3 coding sequence is TGCAGCGTTCGGGACAGCTCTGGAAACACCATATATTTT.

J is TRBJ2-2 and V is TRBV7-6; 7 nucleotides agree with TRBD1. The CDR3 extends over 14 amino acids. Trimming cost V 5 bases and J 3 bases; bases outside gene matches: 3. In germline, CDR1 is SGHVS, CDR2 FNYEAQ. The CDR3 region has the DNA TGTGCCAGCAGCCCCCAGGGGGACACCGGGGAGCTGTTTTTT. Protein sequence: CASSPQGDTGELFF.

There are many counts of this clonotype. The genes are TRBV7-9 and TRBJ2-3, with 7 bases identical to TRBD1. The CDR3 runs 16 residues. CDR1 is SEHNR and CDR2 is FQNEAQ in the germline V gene (reference sequence). Trimming cost V 4 bases and J 1 base; bases outside gene matches: 8. The CDR3 region is CASSYLTGAGTDTQYF. CDR3 bases: TGTGCCAGCAGCTACCTAACAGGGGCCGGCACAGATACGCAGTATTTT.

The J gene is TRBJ2-1, the V gene TRBV7-2; D assignment may be TRBD1 or TRBD2 (6 bases each). Trimming left V 5 bases short and J 6 bases short, with 14 bases between. The germline gives CDR1 SGHTA, CDR2 FQGNSA. The CDR3 extends over 14 amino acids. The CDR3 region has the DNA TGTGCCAGCAGCCCCTCTGAGGGGGGCAATGAGCAGTTCTTC. Translating it yields CASSPSEGGNEQFF.

This chain connects TRBV4-1 to TRBJ1-2, with D possibly TRBD1 on 6 matching bases. This CDR3 contains 13 residues. The V end was cut by 5 bases, the J end by 4 bases, with 11 bases between. CDR1 MGHRA and CDR2 YSYEKL come from the germline V gene. CDR3 in amino acids: CASSYGQPYGYTF. The CDR3 coding sequence is TGCGCCAGCAGCTACGGACAGCCCTATGGCTACACCTTC.

This clonotype was picked up many times. The chain joins TRBV6-1 to TRBJ1-2, with TRBD1 matching over 8 bases. Germline lookup yields CDR1 MNHNS and CDR2 SASEGT. With 7 bases clipped from V and 3 bases from J, the junction kept 1 base outside the gene matches. The CDR3 is 12 residues long. DNA for the CDR3: TGTGCCAGCAAGACAGGGGACTATGGCTACACCTTC. Translating it yields CASKTGDYGYTF.

The rearrangement links TRBV12-3 or TRBV12-4 to TRBJ2-3, with 8 nucleotides matching TRBD2. This CDR3 has 14 amino acids. Losses at the gene ends were 6 bases for V and 5 bases for J; bases not matched to a gene: 7. The CDR3 nucleotides are TGTGCCAGCAGGTTAAGCGGGAGTCTAGATACGCAGTATTTT. This translates into CASRLSGSLDTQYF.

A few counts support this clonotype. The chain combines TRBV20-1 with TRBJ2-7; TRBD1 aligns across 8 bases. J was trimmed by 1 base and V by 4 bases; bases with no gene match: 6. CDR1 is DFQATT and CDR2 is SNEGSKA in the germline V gene (reference sequence). The CDR3 has 14 amino acids. CDR3 sequence reads: CSATGQVRSYEQYF. The CDR3 region has the DNA TGCAGTGCTACGGGACAGGTCCGTTCCTACGAGCAGTACTTC.

The CDR3 protein is CSAFGLYSNQPQHF. CDR3 bases: TGCAGTGCCTTCGGACTTTATAGCAATCAGCCCCAGCATTTT. This chain connects TRBV20-1 to TRBJ1-5; D is unresolved. From germline, CDR1 is DFQATT and CDR2 SNEGSKA (reference sequence). The CDR3 consists of 14 residues. V gave up 6 bases and J gave up 0 bases, with 12 bases separating them.

This chain links TRBV4-1 with TRBJ2-7; a possible D gene is TRBD1 (5 bases). The CDR3 consists of 15 residues. Trimming removed 4 bases from V and 5 bases from J, with 18 bases in between. Germline-derived CDR1 and CDR2 are MGHRA and YSYEKL. The CDR3 loop reads CASSPFKGVGDEQYF. The CDR3 nucleotides are TGCGCCAGCAGCCCATTTAAAGGGGTAGGGGACGAGCAGTACTTC.

This clonotype was found a few times. V is TRBV13 and J is TRBJ1-2, with 9 bases lining up with TRBD1. The junction had 12 bases not matched to a gene; V was cut back by 4 bases and J by 3 bases. The CDR3 sequence is 17 residues long. The V gene's germline CDR1 is PRHDT and CDR2 FYEKMQ (reference sequence). The CDR3 sequence is CASSSRDRDLSHYGYTF. The CDR3 nucleotides read TGTGCCAGCAGCTCTCGGGACAGGGACCTATCCCACTATGGCTACACCTTC.

The rearrangement uses TRBV20-1 and TRBJ1-5; the match to TRBD1 covers 8 bases. After removal of 7 bases from V and 2 bases from J, the junction contained 10 bases not matched to a gene. The CDR3 consists of 15 residues. Looked up from germline, CDR1 is DFQATT and CDR2 is SNEGSKA (reference sequence). DNA of the CDR3: TGCAGTGTCGCGAAGGACAGGGTTGGCAATCAGCCCCAGCATTTT. It codes for CSVAKDRVGNQPQHF.

The sample holds many counts of this clonotype. V is TRBV10-3 and J is TRBJ2-7, with D perhaps matching TRBD1 (5 bases). Per germline, CDR1 ENHRY and CDR2 SYGVKD. CDR3 size: 14 residues. Between the trimmed V and J ends, which lost 2 bases and 3 bases, there was a span of 11 bases. The CDR3 DNA follows: TGTGCCATCAGTGAGCCCGACAGCTACTACGAGCAGTACTTC. Protein product: CAISEPDSYYEQYF.